A single TCR beta chain is shown here with its context. Antigen specificity is unknown. The data were taken from a study of PD-L1 blockade in urothelial cancer. Regarding the study as a whole: Better survival was predicted by below-median pretreatment blood TCR clonality. Durable-benefit patients expanded tumor-associated blood clones more at 3 weeks.

V was trimmed by 5 bases and J by 5 bases, leaving 13 bases between them. Germline V lookup: CDR1 PRHDT, CDR2 FYEKMQ (reference sequence). The CDR3 totals 14 residues. Data came from immunoSEQ multiplex PCR; TCRdb stores just in-frame clones and leaves some out. The sample carries tens of thousands of clones, around 89% recorded once. The receptor comes from a man aged 55 to 70 with urothelial cancer. V gene TRBV13 combines with J gene TRBJ1-5; D is unresolved. The sample was PBMCs, taken around atezolizumab (anti-PD-L1) treatment. In DNA form, the CDR3 reads TGTGCCAGCAGCCTTGGCGGCTCTCATCAGCCCCAGCATTTT. Its translation: CASSLGGSHQPQHF. Supplemented by reference TRBV13 and TRBJ1-5, the full variable domain reads AAGVIQSPRHLIKEKRETATLKCYPIPRHDTVYWYQQGPGQDPQFLISFYEKMQSDKGSIPDRFSAQQFSDYHSELNMSSLELGDSALYFCASSLGGSHQPQHFGDGTRLSIL.